Reported below is one T cell receptor beta chain. Its antigen is unknown. The sample is drawn from a study of blood T cells in healthy people across ages. Study-level findings and limits: A strong correlation between TCR beta diversity and naive T cell percentage was seen. Per million T cells, TCR beta diversity dropped roughly linearly as age increased.

The authors ran a second PCR of about 7 to 11 cycles using a sample-barcoded 5' primer and a J-beta primer mix. The authors tagged each cDNA molecule using a template-switch adaptor with 12 random nucleotides. TCRdb re-analysed the 5' RACE reads in MiXCR, keeping a single row per CDR3 protein. The profile shows about 830,000 distinct CDR3 sequences, 58% of them singletons. Trimming removed 5 bases at V and 2 bases at J, with 13 bases between. There are 15 residues in the CDR3. Germline-derived CDR1 and CDR2 are MNHEY and SMNVEV (reference sequence). Peripheral blood, roughly 9.3 milliliters per donor, was collected.

The chain uses TRBV27 and TRBJ2-4, with a possible D match to TRBD2 (7 bases). Sequencing was carried out using blood. This receptor was obtained from a man aged 25 to 40 in good health. The DNA for the CDR3 is TGTGCCAGCAGTAGGGGGGGCGGCACCAAAAACATTCAGTACTTC. It yields the protein CASSRGGGTKNIQYF.